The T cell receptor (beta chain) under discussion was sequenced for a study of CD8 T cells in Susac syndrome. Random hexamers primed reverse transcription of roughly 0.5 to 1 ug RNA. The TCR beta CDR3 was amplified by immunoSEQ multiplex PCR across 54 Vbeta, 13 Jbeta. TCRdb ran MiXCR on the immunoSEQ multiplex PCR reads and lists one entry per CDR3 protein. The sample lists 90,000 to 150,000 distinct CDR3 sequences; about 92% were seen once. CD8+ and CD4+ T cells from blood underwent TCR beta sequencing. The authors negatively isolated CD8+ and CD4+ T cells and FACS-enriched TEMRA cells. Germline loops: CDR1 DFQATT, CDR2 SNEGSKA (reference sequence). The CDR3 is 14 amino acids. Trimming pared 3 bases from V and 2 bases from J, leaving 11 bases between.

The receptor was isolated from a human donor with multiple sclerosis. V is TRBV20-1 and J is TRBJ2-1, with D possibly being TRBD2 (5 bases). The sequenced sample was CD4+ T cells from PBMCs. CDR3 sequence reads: CSASPVAPYNEQFF. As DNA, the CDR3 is TGCAGTGCTAGTCCCGTAGCGCCCTACAATGAGCAGTTCTTC.